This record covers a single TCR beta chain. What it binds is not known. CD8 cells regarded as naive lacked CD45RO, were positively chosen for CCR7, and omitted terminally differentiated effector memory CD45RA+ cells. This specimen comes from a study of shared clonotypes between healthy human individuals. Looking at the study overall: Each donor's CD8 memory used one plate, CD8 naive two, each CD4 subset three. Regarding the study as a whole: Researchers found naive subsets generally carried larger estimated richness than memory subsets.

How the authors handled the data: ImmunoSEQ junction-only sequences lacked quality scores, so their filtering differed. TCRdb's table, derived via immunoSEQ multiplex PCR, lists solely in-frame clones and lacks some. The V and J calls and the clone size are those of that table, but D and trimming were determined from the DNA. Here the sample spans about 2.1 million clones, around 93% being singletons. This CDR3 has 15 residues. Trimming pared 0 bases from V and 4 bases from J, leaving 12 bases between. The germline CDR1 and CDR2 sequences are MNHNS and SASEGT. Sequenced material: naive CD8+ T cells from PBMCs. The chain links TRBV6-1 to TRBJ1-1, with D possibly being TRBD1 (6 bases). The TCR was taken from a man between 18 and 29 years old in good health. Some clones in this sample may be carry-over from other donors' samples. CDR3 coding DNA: TGTGCCAGCAGTGAAGCTTTGGGGGGCGGCACTGAAGCTTTCTTT. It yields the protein CASSEALGGGTEAFF.